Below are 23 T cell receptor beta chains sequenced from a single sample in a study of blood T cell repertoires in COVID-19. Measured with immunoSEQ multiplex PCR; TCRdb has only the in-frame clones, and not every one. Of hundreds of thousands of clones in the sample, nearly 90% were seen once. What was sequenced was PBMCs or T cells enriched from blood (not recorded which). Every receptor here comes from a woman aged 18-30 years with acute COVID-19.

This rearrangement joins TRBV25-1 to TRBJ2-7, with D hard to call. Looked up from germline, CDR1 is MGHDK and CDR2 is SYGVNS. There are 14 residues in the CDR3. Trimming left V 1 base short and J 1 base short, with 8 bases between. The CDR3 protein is CASSESLRSYEQYF. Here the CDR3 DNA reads TGTGCCAGCAGTGAATCTTTGAGATCCTACGAGCAGTACTTC.

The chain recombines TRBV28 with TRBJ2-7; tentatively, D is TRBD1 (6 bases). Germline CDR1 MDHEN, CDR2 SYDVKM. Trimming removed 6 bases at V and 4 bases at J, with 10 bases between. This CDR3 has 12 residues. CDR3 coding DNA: TGTGCCAGCAGCCCCGACAGGTACGAGCAGTACTTC. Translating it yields CASSPDRYEQYF.

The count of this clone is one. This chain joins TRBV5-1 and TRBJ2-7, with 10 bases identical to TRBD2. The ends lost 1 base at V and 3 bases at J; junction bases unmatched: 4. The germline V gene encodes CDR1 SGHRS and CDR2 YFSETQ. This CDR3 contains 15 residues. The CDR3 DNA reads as TGCGCCAGCAGCTTGACTAGCGGGATTCGCTACGAGCAGTACTTC. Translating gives CASSLTSGIRYEQYF.

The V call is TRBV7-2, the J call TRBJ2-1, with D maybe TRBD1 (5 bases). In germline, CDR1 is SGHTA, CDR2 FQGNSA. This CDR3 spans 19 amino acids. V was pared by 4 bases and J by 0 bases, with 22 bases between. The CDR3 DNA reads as TGTGCCAGCAGCTCTGCTGGGGCCACCCTACAACGCTCCTACAATGAGCAGTTCTTC. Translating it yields CASSSAGATLQRSYNEQFF.

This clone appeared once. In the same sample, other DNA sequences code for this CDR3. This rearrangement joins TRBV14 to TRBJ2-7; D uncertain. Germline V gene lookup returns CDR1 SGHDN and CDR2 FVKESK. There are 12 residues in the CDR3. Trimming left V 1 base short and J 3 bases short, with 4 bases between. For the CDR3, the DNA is TGTGCCAGCAGCCAAGCCGTCTACGAGCAGTACTTC. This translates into CASSQAVYEQYF.

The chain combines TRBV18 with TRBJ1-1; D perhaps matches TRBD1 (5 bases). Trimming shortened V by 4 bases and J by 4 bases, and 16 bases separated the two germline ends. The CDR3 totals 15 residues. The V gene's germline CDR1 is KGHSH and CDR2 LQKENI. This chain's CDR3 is CASSQGAGRGTEAFF. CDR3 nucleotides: TGTGCCAGCTCACAAGGAGCGGGGCGTGGCACTGAAGCTTTCTTT.

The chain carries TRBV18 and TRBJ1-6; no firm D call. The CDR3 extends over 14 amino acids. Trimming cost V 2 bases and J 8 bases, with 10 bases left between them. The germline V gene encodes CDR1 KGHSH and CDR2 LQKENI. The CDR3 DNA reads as TGTGCCAGCTCACCAATGAACGGGGATTCACCCCTCCACTTT. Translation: CASSPMNGDSPLHF. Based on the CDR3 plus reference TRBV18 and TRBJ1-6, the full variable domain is NAGVMQNPRHLVRRRGQEARLRCSPMKGHSHVYWYRQLPEEGLKFMVYLQKENIIDESGMPKERFSAEFPKEGPSILRIQQVVRGDSAAYFCASSPMNGDSPLHFGNGTRLTVT.

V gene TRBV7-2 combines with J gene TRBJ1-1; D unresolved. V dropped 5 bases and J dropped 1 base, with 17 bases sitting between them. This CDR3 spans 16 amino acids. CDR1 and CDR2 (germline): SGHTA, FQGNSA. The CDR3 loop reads CASSPYRPTQNTEAFF. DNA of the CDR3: TGTGCCAGCAGCCCCTACAGACCTACACAGAACACTGAAGCTTTCTTT.

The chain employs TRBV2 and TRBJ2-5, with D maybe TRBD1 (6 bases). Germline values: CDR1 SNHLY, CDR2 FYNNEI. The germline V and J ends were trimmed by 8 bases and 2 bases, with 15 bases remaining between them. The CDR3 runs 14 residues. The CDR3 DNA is TGTGCCAGCGGGCACAGGACAGCACAAGAGACCCAGTACTTC. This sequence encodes CASGHRTAQETQYF. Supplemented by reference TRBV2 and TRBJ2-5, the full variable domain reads EPEVTQTPSHQVTQMGQEVILRCVPISNHLYFYWYRQILGQKVEFLVSFYNNEISEKSEIFDDQFSVERPDGSNFTLKIRSTKLEDSAMYFCASGHRTAQETQYFGPGTRLLVL.

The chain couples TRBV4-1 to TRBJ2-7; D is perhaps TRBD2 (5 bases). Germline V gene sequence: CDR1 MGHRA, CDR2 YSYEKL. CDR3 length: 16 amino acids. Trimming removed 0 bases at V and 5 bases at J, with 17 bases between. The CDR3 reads CASSQDRASKGNEQYF. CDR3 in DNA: TGCGCCAGCAGCCAAGATCGGGCTAGCAAGGGAAACGAGCAGTACTTC.

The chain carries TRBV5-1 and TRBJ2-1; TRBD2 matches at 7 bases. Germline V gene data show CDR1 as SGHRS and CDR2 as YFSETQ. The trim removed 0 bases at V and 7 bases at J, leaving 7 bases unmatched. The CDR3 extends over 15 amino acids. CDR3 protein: CASSLAGGSGNEQFF. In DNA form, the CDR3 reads TGCGCCAGCAGCTTGGCTGGCGGGAGTGGTAATGAGCAGTTCTTC. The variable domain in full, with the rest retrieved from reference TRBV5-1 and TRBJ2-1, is KAGVTQTPRYLIKTRGQQVTLSCSPISGHRSVSWYQQTPGQGLQFLFEYFSETQRNKGNFPGRFSGRQFSNSRSEMNVSTLELGDSALYLCASSLAGGSGNEQFFGPGTRLTVL.

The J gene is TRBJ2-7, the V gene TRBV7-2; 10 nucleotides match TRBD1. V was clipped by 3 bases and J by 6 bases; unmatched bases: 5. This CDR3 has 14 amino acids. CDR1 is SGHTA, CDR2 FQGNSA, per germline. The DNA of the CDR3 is TGTGCCAGCAGCTTCCGGGACAGGGGCCTCGAGCAGTACTTC. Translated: CASSFRDRGLEQYF. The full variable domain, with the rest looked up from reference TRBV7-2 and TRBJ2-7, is GAGVSQSPSNKVTEKGKDVELRCDPISGHTALYWYRQSLGQGLEFLIYFQGNSAPDKSGLPSDRFSAERTGGSVSTLTIQRTQQEDSAVYLCASSFRDRGLEQYFGPGTRLTVT.

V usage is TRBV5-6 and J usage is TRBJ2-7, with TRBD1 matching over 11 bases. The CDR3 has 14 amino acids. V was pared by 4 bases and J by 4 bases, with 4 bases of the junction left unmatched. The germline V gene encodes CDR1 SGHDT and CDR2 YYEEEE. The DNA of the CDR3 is TGTGCCAGCAGCCGGGACAGGGGGAAATACGAGCAGTACTTC. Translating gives CASSRDRGKYEQYF.

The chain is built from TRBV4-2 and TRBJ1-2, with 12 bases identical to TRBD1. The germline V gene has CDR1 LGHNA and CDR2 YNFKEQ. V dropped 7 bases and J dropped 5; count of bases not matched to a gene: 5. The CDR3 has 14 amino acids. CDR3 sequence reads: CASTRDRGLYGYTF. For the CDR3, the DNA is TGTGCCAGCACCCGGGACAGGGGGCTGTATGGCTACACCTTC.

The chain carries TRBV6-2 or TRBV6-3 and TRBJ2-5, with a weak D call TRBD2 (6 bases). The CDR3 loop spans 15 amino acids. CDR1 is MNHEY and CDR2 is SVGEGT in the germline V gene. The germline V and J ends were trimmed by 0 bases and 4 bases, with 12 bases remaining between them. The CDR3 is CASSYSGGRSETQYF. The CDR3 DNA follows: TGTGCCAGCAGTTACTCGGGGGGACGGTCAGAGACCCAGTACTTC.

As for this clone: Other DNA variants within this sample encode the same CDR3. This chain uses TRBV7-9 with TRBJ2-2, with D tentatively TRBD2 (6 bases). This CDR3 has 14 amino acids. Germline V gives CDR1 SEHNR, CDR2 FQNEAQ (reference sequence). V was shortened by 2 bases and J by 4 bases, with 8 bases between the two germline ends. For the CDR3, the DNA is TGTGCCAGCAGCTTATTGGGGGGCACCGGGGAGCTGTTTTTT. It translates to CASSLLGGTGELFF.

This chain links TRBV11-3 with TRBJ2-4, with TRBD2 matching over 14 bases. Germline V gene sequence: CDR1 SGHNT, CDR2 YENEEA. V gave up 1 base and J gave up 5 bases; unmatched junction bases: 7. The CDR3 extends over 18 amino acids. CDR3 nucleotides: TGTGCCAGCAGCTTAGGTGGGACTAGCGGGAGTGGCCAAAACATTCAGTACTTC. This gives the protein CASSLGGTSGSGQNIQYF.

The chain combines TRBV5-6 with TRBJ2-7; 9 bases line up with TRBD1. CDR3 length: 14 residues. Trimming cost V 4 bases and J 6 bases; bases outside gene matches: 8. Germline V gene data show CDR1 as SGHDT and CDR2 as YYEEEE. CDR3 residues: CASSPRDRVTEQYF. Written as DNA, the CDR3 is TGTGCCAGCAGCCCCCGGGACAGGGTAACCGAGCAGTACTTC.

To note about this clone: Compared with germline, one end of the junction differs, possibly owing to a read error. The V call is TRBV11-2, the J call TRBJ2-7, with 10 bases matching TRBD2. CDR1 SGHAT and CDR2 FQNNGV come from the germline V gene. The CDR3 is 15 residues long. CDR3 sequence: CASSSILAGSFEQYF. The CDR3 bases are TGTGCCAGCAGCTCAATACTAGCGGGATCCTTCGAGCAGTACTTC. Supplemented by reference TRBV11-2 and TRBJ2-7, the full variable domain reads EAGVAQSPRYKIIEKRQSVAFWCNPISGHATLYWYQQILGQGPKLLIQFQNNGVVDDSQLPKDRFSAERLKGVDSTLKIQPAKLEDSAVYLCASSSILAGSFEQYFGPGTRLTVT.

The CDR3 nucleotides read TGTGCCAGCAGCTCGACAGGGGAGACTGAAGCTTTCTTT. Translation gives CASSSTGETEAFF. J is TRBJ1-1 and V is TRBV9, with 8 bases aligning to TRBD1. Germline V gives CDR1 SGDLS, CDR2 YYNGEE. The CDR3 has 13 residues. The V segment lost 4 bases and the J segment 5 bases; nucleotides outside the gene matches: 4.

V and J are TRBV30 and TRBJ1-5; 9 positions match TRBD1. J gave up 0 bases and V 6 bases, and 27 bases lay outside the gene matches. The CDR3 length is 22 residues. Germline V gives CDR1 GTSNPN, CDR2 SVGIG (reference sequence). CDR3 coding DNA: TGTGCCTGTGCTTGGTGCGACAGGGGGATTTGGACGGAGAAGTATAGCAATCAGCCCCAGCATTTT. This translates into CACAWCDRGIWTEKYSNQPQHF. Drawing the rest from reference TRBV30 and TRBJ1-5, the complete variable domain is SQTIHQWPATLVQPVGSPLSLECTVEGTSNPNLYWYRQAAGRGLQLLFYSVGIGQISSEVPQNLSASRPQDRQFILSSKKLLLSDSGFYLCACAWCDRGIWTEKYSNQPQHFGDGTRLSIL.

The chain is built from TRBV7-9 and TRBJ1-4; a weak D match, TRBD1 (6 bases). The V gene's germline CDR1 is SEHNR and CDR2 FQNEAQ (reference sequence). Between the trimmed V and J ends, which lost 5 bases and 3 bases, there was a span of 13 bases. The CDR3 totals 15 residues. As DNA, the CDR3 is TGTGCCAGCAGCCGCACAGGGACGGCTAATGAAAAACTGTTTTTT. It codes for CASSRTGTANEKLFF.

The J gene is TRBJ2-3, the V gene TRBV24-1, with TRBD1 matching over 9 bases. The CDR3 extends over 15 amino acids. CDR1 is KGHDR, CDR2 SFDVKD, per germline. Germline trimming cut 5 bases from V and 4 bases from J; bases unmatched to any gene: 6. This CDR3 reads CATSGGTGYSDTQYF. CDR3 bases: TGTGCCACCAGTGGGGGGACAGGGTATTCAGATACGCAGTATTTT.